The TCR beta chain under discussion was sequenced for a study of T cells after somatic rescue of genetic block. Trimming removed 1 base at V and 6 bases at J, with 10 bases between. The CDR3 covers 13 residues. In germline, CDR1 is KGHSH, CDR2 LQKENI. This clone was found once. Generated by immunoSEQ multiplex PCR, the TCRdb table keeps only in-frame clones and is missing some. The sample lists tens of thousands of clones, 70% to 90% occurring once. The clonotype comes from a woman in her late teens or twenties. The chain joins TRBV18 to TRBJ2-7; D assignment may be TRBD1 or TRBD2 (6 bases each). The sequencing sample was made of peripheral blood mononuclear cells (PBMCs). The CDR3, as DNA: TGTGCCAGCTCACCACAGGGGGGTGGCGAGCAGTACTTC. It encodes CASSPQGGGEQYF.